This TCR beta chain was profiled in a study of T cell changes during pregnancy in multiple sclerosis (dated by TCRdb to about 2019). Some background on the complete study: Changes in the T cell repertoire over the course of pregnancy were examined in this study in women with multiple sclerosis.

The method behind the library was the immunoSEQ multiplex PCR assay. TCRdb limited this immuneACCESS table to in-frame rearrangements with V and J called. A share of clones is missing; checked studies link under half to unresolved V genes, and the rest is unexplained. Within this sample are around 75,000 clones, with 89% of them counted one time only. Approximately 0.88% of the sample belongs to the ten largest clones. The CDR3 starts with the cysteine, ends with the phenylalanine, and has 15 residues. The kept DNA is CDR3 alone, 45 bases in frame from the first base. According to the germline V gene, CDR1 reads SGHRS and CDR2 reads YFSETQ. The V and J ends are trimmed by 1 base and 6 bases, leaving 13 bases between them. A note on this clone: The target of this receptor is not known. No base quality information exists; no much larger clone differs at one position.

The TCR originated in a female donor in good health, enrolled as a control in a pregnancy study. The sequencing used peripheral blood, collected in the first trimester of pregnancy. This sequence uses TRBV5-1 and TRBJ1-4; the D gene is not confidently resolved. The nucleotide sequence reads TGCGCCAGCAGCTTGATCGGGTCCTCGGATGAAAAACTGTTTTTT. Translated, it gives CASSLIGSSDEKLFF.